The rows below give T cell receptor beta chains drawn from one sample of a study of cytomegalovirus exposure and HLA in healthy donors. The protocol was immunoSEQ multiplex PCR, while the TCRdb copy is restricted to in-frame clones and leaves out a portion. The sample lists some 120,000 clones, more than 80% occurring once. Material: PBMCs. Receptor source: a man aged 35-49 years in good health and CMV-seronegative. The CDR3 runs from the conserved cysteine through the conserved F or W. The D gene is left open where the match is weak. Only part of the rows carry a size: once, few, many, or a class if the clone is expanded.

V gene: TRBV9; J gene: TRBJ1-3; D gene: TRBD1; clone size: -; CDR3 length: 15; CDR3 DNA: TGTGCCAGCAGCGTCGGGACAGGGGCTGGAAACACCATATATTTT; CDR3 protein: CASSVGTGAGNTIYF
V gene: TRBV5-1; J gene: TRBJ1-1; D gene: -; clone size: -; CDR3 length: 14; CDR3 DNA: TGCGCCAGCAGCGGAGGGGCCGTGAACACTGAAGCTTTCTTT; CDR3 protein: CASSGGAVNTEAFF
V gene: TRBV10-3; J gene: TRBJ2-2; D gene: TRBD2; clone size: -; CDR3 length: 15; CDR3 DNA: TGTGCCATCAGTGAGGGGGCGGGAGGATCCGGGGAGCTGTTTTTT; CDR3 protein: CAISEGAGGSGELFF
V gene: TRBV7-8; J gene: TRBJ2-7; D gene: -; clone size: -; CDR3 length: 14; CDR3 DNA: TGTGCCAGCAGCTTAGAGACTCGCTCCTACGAGCAGTACTTC; CDR3 protein: CASSLETRSYEQYF
V gene: TRBV5-1; J gene: TRBJ2-5; D gene: TRBD1; clone size: -; CDR3 length: 15; CDR3 DNA: TGCGCCAGCAGCAAGGGACAGGGGGCATGGGAGACCCAGTACTTC; CDR3 protein: CASSKGQGAWETQYF
V gene: TRBV7-2; J gene: TRBJ2-7; D gene: TRBD1; clone size: -; CDR3 length: 13; CDR3 DNA: TGTGCCAGCAGCCTACAGGGGTGGGACGAGCAGTACTTC; CDR3 protein: CASSLQGWDEQYF
V gene: TRBV14; J gene: TRBJ2-1; D gene: TRBD2; clone size: -; CDR3 length: 16; CDR3 DNA: TGTGCCAGCAGCCAAGGGACTAGCGGAGCCAACAATGAGCAGTTCTTC; CDR3 protein: CASSQGTSGANNEQFF
V gene: TRBV27; J gene: TRBJ2-3; D gene: TRBD1; clone size: once; CDR3 length: 18; CDR3 DNA: TGTGCCAGCAGTTTATCAGGACAGGGTACCCCTTTCACAGATACGCAGTATTTT; CDR3 protein: CASSLSGQGTPFTDTQYF
V gene: TRBV5-1; J gene: TRBJ2-7; D gene: -; clone size: -; CDR3 length: 15; CDR3 DNA: TGCGCCAGCAGCTCTGGCGGGACAGAGCTCTACGAGCAGTACTTC; CDR3 protein: CASSSGGTELYEQYF
V gene: TRBV29-1; J gene: TRBJ1-5; D gene: TRBD1; clone size: few; CDR3 length: 13; CDR3 DNA: TGCAGCGTTGATATAGGGGGCGGGGAGCCCCAGCATTTT; CDR3 protein: CSVDIGGGEPQHF
V gene: TRBV28; J gene: TRBJ1-1; D gene: -; clone size: -; CDR3 length: 14; CDR3 DNA: TGTGCCAGCAGAACCGGGACAATTAACACTGAAGCTTTCTTT; CDR3 protein: CASRTGTINTEAFF
V gene: TRBV7-9; J gene: TRBJ2-1; D gene: -; clone size: -; CDR3 length: 14; CDR3 DNA: TGTGCCAGCAGCTTAGCAACCGGGGACAATGAGCAGTTCTTC; CDR3 protein: CASSLATGDNEQFF
V gene: TRBV9; J gene: TRBJ2-3; D gene: TRBD2; clone size: -; CDR3 length: 16; CDR3 DNA: TGTGCCAGCAGCTACCGACTAGCGGATAGCACAGATACGCAGTATTTT; CDR3 protein: CASSYRLADSTDTQYF
V gene: TRBV5-5; J gene: TRBJ1-5; D gene: -; clone size: -; CDR3 length: 15; CDR3 DNA: TGTGCCAGCAGCTTGGGAGGATCCGGCAATCAGCCCCAGCATTTT; CDR3 protein: CASSLGGSGNQPQHF
V gene: TRBV2; J gene: TRBJ2-5; D gene: -; clone size: once; CDR3 length: 14; CDR3 DNA: TGTGCCAGCAGTGTTTGGAGTAGGAGTGAGACCCAGTACTTC; CDR3 protein: CASSVWSRSETQYF
V gene: TRBV7-2; J gene: TRBJ2-7; D gene: TRBD2; clone size: -; CDR3 length: 15; CDR3 DNA: TGTGCCAGCAGCTTAGTAGCGGGGAGCTCCTACGAGCAGTACTTC; CDR3 protein: CASSLVAGSSYEQYF
V gene: TRBV6-1; J gene: TRBJ1-5; D gene: -; clone size: -; CDR3 length: 12; CDR3 DNA: TGTGCCAGCCGTACGGTCAATCAGCCCCAGCATTTT; CDR3 protein: CASRTVNQPQHF
V gene: TRBV6-6; J gene: TRBJ2-1; D gene: -; clone size: few; CDR3 length: 16; CDR3 DNA: TGTGCCAGCAGTTCCTCGTCAGGGGTCTCCTACAATGAGCAGTTCTTC; CDR3 protein: CASSSSSGVSYNEQFF
V gene: TRBV30; J gene: TRBJ1-2; D gene: -; clone size: once; CDR3 length: 11; CDR3 DNA: TGTGCCTGGACAGCTAACTATGGCTACACCTTC; CDR3 protein: CAWTANYGYTF
V gene: TRBV28; J gene: TRBJ1-2; D gene: TRBD1; clone size: few; CDR3 length: 14; CDR3 DNA: TGTGCCAGCAGTTCGAGACAGGGTCGGTACGGCTACACCTTC; CDR3 protein: CASSSRQGRYGYTF
V gene: TRBV19; J gene: TRBJ2-3; D gene: TRBD2; clone size: -; CDR3 length: 16; CDR3 DNA: TGTGCCAGTAGTATCAGACTAGCGGGAGGGACGGATACGCAGTATTTT; CDR3 protein: CASSIRLAGGTDTQYF
V gene: TRBV28; J gene: TRBJ1-1; D gene: -; clone size: -; CDR3 length: 16; CDR3 DNA: TGTGCCAGCAGCCCCCCAACAGGACACATGAACACTGAAGCTTTCTTT; CDR3 protein: CASSPPTGHMNTEAFF
V gene: TRBV4-2; J gene: TRBJ2-3; D gene: -; clone size: -; CDR3 length: 15; CDR3 DNA: TGTGCCAGCAGCCGCGACCTTGGGGCAGGGATCCAACCGTATTTT; CDR3 protein: CASSRDLGAGIQPYF
V gene: TRBV5-1; J gene: TRBJ2-3; D gene: -; clone size: -; CDR3 length: 15; CDR3 DNA: TGCGCCAGCAGCTTTGGGCAGGTTAGCACAGATACGCAGTATTTT; CDR3 protein: CASSFGQVSTDTQYF
V gene: TRBV7-2; J gene: TRBJ1-5; D gene: TRBD1; clone size: -; CDR3 length: 15; CDR3 DNA: TGTGCCAGCAGCCCGACAGGGGATAGCAATCAGCCCCAGCATTTT; CDR3 protein: CASSPTGDSNQPQHF
V gene: TRBV5-1; J gene: TRBJ1-3; D gene: TRBD1; clone size: -; CDR3 length: 15; CDR3 DNA: TGCGCCAGCAGCTTCGGACAGGGGGCTGGAAACACCATATATTTT; CDR3 protein: CASSFGQGAGNTIYF
V gene: TRBV15; J gene: TRBJ2-3; D gene: -; clone size: -; CDR3 length: 14; CDR3 DNA: TGTGCCACCAGCAGTAGGCCCCAGGGGGATACGCAGTATTTT; CDR3 protein: CATSSRPQGDTQYF
V gene: TRBV18; J gene: TRBJ1-5; D gene: -; clone size: -; CDR3 length: 13; CDR3 DNA: TGTGCCAGCTCACCTACTACGGATCAGCCCCAGCATTTT; CDR3 protein: CASSPTTDQPQHF
V gene: TRBV2; J gene: TRBJ1-1; D gene: TRBD1; clone size: few; CDR3 length: 14; CDR3 DNA: TGTGCCAGCAGTGAAACAGGGGTGTACACTGAAGCTTTCTTT; CDR3 protein: CASSETGVYTEAFF
V gene: TRBV21-1; J gene: TRBJ2-1; D gene: -; clone size: -; CDR3 length: 16; CDR3 DNA: TGTGCCAGCAACCAACAGGGGCGGAATGGATACAATGAGCAGTTCTTC; CDR3 protein: CASNQQGRNGYNEQFF
V gene: TRBV2; J gene: TRBJ2-7; D gene: -; clone size: -; CDR3 length: 12; CDR3 DNA: TGTGCCAGCAGTGATGTAGATCGCGAGCAGTACTTC; CDR3 protein: CASSDVDREQYF
V gene: TRBV9; J gene: TRBJ2-1; D gene: -; clone size: -; CDR3 length: 13; CDR3 DNA: TGTGCCAGCAGCGTAGTGGGCAGCAATGAGCAGTTCTTC; CDR3 protein: CASSVVGSNEQFF
V gene: TRBV15; J gene: TRBJ2-7; D gene: TRBD1; clone size: once; CDR3 length: 16; CDR3 DNA: TGTGCCACCAGCAGAGATCCCTCCAGGGGGCTCAACGAGCAGTACTTC; CDR3 protein: CATSRDPSRGLNEQYF
V gene: TRBV7-8; J gene: TRBJ1-5; D gene: TRBD1; clone size: -; CDR3 length: 16; CDR3 DNA: TGTGCCAGCAGGCCTACAGGGGGCCGGAGCAATCAGCCCCAGCATTTT; CDR3 protein: CASRPTGGRSNQPQHF
V gene: TRBV30; J gene: TRBJ2-5; D gene: -; clone size: -; CDR3 length: 15; CDR3 DNA: TGTGCCTGGAGTCCAACCGGGACGAGCGGGGAGACCCAGTACTTC; CDR3 protein: CAWSPTGTSGETQYF
V gene: TRBV7-9; J gene: TRBJ1-1; D gene: -; clone size: -; CDR3 length: 13; CDR3 DNA: TGTGCCAGCAGCTTGAGGTATGACACTGAAGCTTTCTTT; CDR3 protein: CASSLRYDTEAFF
V gene: TRBV7-3; J gene: TRBJ2-1; D gene: TRBD2; clone size: -; CDR3 length: 17; CDR3 DNA: TGTGCCAGCAGCTTATCTAGCGGGAGTGTGGGGTACAATGAGCAGTTCTTC; CDR3 protein: CASSLSSGSVGYNEQFF
V gene: TRBV7-8; J gene: TRBJ2-7; D gene: TRBD1; clone size: -; CDR3 length: 17; CDR3 DNA: TGTGCCAGCAGCGGCAAACAAGGACAGGGGTTTGCCTACGAGCAGTACTTC; CDR3 protein: CASSGKQGQGFAYEQYF
V gene: TRBV7-2; J gene: TRBJ2-5; D gene: TRBD2; clone size: -; CDR3 length: 16; CDR3 DNA: TGTGCCAGCAGCCCCGGGACTAGCGGGAGGCGAAAGACCCAGTACTTC; CDR3 protein: CASSPGTSGRRKTQYF
V gene: TRBV28; J gene: TRBJ1-4; D gene: -; clone size: -; CDR3 length: 12; CDR3 DNA: TGTGCCAGCAGGGGACTTAATGAAAAACTGTTTTTT; CDR3 protein: CASRGLNEKLFF
V gene: TRBV6-5; J gene: TRBJ1-1; D gene: -; clone size: few; CDR3 length: 14; CDR3 DNA: TGTGCCGCAACAGACAGGTTTCTGAACACTGAAGCTTTCTTT; CDR3 protein: CAATDRFLNTEAFF
V gene: TRBV5-8; J gene: TRBJ2-6; D gene: -; clone size: few; CDR3 length: 17; CDR3 DNA: TGTGCCAGCACCCCAGGAGGACAGCACTCTGGGGCCAACGTCCTGACTTTC; CDR3 protein: CASTPGGQHSGANVLTF
V gene: TRBV7-9; J gene: TRBJ2-5; D gene: TRBD1; clone size: -; CDR3 length: 15; CDR3 DNA: TGTGCCAGCAGCTACCTCAGACAGGGGTCAGAGACCCAGTACTTC; CDR3 protein: CASSYLRQGSETQYF
V gene: TRBV2; J gene: TRBJ2-5; D gene: TRBD2; clone size: -; CDR3 length: 14; CDR3 DNA: TGTGCCACCTCCTGGGGCGGGGGTGGTGAGACCCAGTACTTC; CDR3 protein: CATSWGGGGETQYF
V gene: TRBV27; J gene: TRBJ1-2; D gene: TRBD1; clone size: -; CDR3 length: 17; CDR3 DNA: TGTGCCAGCAGACCCTCGGGCGGCAGGGGGCAAGTCTATGGCTACACCTTC; CDR3 protein: CASRPSGGRGQVYGYTF
V gene: TRBV6-6; J gene: TRBJ1-3; D gene: -; clone size: few; CDR3 length: 15; CDR3 DNA: TGTGCCAGCAGCCCTGACACCAGCTCTGGAAACACCATATATTTT; CDR3 protein: CASSPDTSSGNTIYF
V gene: TRBV28; J gene: TRBJ1-6; D gene: TRBD1; clone size: -; CDR3 length: 17; CDR3 DNA: TGTGCCAGCAGACGGGACAGGGGGATGGAAAATAATTCACCCCTCCACTTT; CDR3 protein: CASRRDRGMENNSPLHF
V gene: TRBV5-1; J gene: TRBJ2-7; D gene: TRBD2; clone size: once; CDR3 length: 19; CDR3 DNA: TGCGCCAGCAGCGTGAAAGCTAGCGGGGGGCTTTACTCCTCCTACGAGCAGTACTTC; CDR3 protein: CASSVKASGGLYSSYEQYF
V gene: TRBV2; J gene: TRBJ1-5; D gene: TRBD1; clone size: -; CDR3 length: 15; CDR3 DNA: TGTGCCAGCAGTTGGGACAGGGGGCGTTCTCAGCCCCAGCATTTT; CDR3 protein: CASSWDRGRSQPQHF
V gene: TRBV28; J gene: TRBJ2-2; D gene: -; clone size: -; CDR3 length: 12; CDR3 DNA: TGTGCCAGCAGGGGGCAAGGCGGGGAGCTGTTTTTT; CDR3 protein: CASRGQGGELFF